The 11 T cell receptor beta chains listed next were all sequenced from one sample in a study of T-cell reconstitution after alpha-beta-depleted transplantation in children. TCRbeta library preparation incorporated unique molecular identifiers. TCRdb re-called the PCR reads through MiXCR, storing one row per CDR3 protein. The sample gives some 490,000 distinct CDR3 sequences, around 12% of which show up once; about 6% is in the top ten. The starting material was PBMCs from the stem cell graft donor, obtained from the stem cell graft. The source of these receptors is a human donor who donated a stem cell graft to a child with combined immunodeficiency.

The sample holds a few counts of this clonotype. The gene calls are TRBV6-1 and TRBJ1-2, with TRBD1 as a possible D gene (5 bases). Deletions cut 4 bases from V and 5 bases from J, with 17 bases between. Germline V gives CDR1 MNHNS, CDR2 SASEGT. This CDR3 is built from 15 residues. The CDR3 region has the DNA TGTGCCAGCAGTGTCACCGGGACGCAGGGATATGGCTACACCTTC. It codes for CASSVTGTQGYGYTF.

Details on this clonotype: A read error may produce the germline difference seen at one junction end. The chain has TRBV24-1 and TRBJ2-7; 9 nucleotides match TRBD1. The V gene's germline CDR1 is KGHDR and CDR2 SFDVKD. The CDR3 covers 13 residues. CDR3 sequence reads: CATSDPDRGTSDF. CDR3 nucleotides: TGTGCCACCAGTGATCCGGACAGGGGAACATCGGACTTC.

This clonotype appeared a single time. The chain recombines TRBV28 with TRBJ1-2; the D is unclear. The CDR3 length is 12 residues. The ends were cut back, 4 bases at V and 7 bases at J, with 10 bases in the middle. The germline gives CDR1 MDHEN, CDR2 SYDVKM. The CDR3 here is CASSWNGAGYTF. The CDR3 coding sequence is TGTGCCAGCAGTTGGAACGGAGCTGGCTACACCTTC.

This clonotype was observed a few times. In DNA, the CDR3 is TGCAGCGTTGAGGCGCCATCGACAGTCTCCTACGAGCAGTACTTC. Protein product: CSVEAPSTVSYEQYF. The chain is built from TRBV29-1 and TRBJ2-7, with D tentatively TRBD1 (5 bases). Trimming left V 3 bases short and J 0 bases short, with 15 bases between. The germline V gene encodes CDR1 SQVTM and CDR2 ANQGSEA. The CDR3 extends over 15 amino acids.

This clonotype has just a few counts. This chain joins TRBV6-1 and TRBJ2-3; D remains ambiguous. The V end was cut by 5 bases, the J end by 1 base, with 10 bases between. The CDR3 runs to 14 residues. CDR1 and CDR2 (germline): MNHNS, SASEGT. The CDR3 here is CASSRRHGTDTQYF. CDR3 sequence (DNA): TGTGCCAGCAGTCGACGTCATGGCACAGATACGCAGTATTTT.

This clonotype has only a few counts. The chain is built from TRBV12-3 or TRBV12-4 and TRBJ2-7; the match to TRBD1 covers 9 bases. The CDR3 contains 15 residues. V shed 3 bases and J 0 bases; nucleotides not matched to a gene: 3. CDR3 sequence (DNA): TGTGCCAGCAGTTTCCCGGGACAGGGCTCCTACGAGCAGTACTTC. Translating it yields CASSFPGQGSYEQYF.

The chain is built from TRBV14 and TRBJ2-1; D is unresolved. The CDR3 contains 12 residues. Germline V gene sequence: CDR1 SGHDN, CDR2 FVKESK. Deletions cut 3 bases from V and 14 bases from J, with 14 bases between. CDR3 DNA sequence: TGTGCCAGCAGCCAGACCCGTCAAGTCGAGTTCTTC. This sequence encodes CASSQTRQVEFF.

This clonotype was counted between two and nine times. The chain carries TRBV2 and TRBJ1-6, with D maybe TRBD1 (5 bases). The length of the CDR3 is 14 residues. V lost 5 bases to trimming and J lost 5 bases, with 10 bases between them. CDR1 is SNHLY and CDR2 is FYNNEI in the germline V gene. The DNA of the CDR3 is TGTGCCAGCAGTTGGGCAGGGAATAATTCACCCCTCCACTTT. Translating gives CASSWAGNNSPLHF.

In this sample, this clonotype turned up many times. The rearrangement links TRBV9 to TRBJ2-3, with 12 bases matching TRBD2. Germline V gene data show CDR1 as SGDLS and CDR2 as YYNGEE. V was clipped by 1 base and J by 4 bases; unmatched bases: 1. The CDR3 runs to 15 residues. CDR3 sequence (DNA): TGTGCCAGCAGCGTACTAGCGGGGGGGGCAGATACGCAGTATTTT. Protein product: CASSVLAGGADTQYF.

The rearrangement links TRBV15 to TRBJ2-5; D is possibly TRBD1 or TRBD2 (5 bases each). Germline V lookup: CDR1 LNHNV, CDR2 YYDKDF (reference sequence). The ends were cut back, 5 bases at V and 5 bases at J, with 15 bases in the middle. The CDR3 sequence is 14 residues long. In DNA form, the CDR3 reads TGTGCCACCAGCCGCTCCGGGACGGTTGAGACCCAGTACTTC. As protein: CATSRSGTVETQYF.

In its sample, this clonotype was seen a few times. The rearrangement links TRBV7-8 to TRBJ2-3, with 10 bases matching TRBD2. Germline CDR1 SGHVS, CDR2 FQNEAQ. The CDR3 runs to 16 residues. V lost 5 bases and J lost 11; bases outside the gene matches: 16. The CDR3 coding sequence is TGTGCCAGCAGCCTCGGATATAGCGGGGGGCTCGAGTTGCAGTATTTT. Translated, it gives CASSLGYSGGLELQYF.